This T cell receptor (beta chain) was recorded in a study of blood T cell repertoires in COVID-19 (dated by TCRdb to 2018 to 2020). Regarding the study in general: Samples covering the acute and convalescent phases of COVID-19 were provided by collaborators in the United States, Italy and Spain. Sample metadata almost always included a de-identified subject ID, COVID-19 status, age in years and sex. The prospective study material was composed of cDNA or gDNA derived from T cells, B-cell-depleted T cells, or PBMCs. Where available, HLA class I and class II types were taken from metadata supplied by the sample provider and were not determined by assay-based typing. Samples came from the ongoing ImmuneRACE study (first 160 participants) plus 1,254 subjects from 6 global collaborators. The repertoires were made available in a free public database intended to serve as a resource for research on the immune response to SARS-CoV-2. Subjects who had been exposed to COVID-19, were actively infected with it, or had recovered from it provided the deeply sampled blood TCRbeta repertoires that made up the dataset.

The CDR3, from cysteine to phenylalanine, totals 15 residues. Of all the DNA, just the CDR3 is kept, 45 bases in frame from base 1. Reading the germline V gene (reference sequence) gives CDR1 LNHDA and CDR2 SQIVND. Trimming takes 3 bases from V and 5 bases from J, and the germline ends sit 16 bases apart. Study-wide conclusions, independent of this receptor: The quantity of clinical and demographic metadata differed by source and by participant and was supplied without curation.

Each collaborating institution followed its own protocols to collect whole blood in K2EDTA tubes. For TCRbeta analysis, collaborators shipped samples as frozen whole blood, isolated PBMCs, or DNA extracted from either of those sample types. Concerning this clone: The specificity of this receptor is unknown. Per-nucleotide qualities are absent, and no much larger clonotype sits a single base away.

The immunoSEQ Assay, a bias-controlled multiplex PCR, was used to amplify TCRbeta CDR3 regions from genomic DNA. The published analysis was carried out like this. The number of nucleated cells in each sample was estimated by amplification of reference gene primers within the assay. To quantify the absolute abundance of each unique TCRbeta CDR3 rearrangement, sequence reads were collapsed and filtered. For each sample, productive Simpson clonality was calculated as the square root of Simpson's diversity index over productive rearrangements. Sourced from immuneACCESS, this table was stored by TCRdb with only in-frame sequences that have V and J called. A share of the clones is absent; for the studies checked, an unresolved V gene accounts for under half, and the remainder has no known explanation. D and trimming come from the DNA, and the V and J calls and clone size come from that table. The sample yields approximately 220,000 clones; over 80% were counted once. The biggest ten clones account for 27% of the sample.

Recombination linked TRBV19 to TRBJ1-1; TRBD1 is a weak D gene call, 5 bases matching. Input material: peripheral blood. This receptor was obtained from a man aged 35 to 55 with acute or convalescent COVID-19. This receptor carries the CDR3 CASSILTARGTEAFF. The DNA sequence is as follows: TGTGCCAGTAGTATCCTGACAGCGCGGGGGACTGAAGCTTTCTTT.